These 19 T cell receptor beta chains were all obtained from the same sample, sequenced in a study of Graves' ophthalmopathy and Graves' hyperthyroidism. RNA served as the template for amplifying TCR beta CDR3 regions. The authors performed first-round RT-PCR with HTBI primers and then a second-round multiplex PCR. TCRdb fed the multiplex PCR reads into MiXCR, producing one record per CDR3 protein. The sample holds over a million distinct CDR3 sequences, about 38% seen once. What was sequenced was peripheral blood or thyroid tissue (not recorded which). All receptors derive from an adult man with Graves' hyperthyroidism.

Comments on this clonotype: Because the CDR3 is missing its conserved closing phenylalanine or tryptophan, this is likely a read error. J is TRBJ2-5 and V is TRBV7-7, with 7 bases aligning to TRBD2. V was clipped by 4 bases and J by 4 bases; unmatched bases: 12. This CDR3 is 16 amino acids long. CDR1 SSHAT and CDR2 FNYEAQ come from the germline V gene (reference sequence). CDR3 coding DNA: TGTGCCAGCAGCTCTAGCGTGGAGACGGGAGGAGAGACCCAGTACCTC. This codes for CASSSSVETGGETQYL.

Ten or more counts support this clonotype. V and J are TRBV24-1 and TRBJ2-5, with D maybe TRBD1 (5 bases). Germline V gene lookup returns CDR1 KGHDR and CDR2 SFDVKD. V was clipped by 4 bases and J by 3 bases, with 17 bases between them. This CDR3 comprises 16 residues. The CDR3 region has the DNA TGTGCCACCAGTGACTCAGACTCGACAGTAGAAGAGACCCAGTACTTC. Amino acids: CATSDSDSTVEETQYF.

Here the CDR3 reads CASSGQTSGRETQYF. The DNA of the CDR3 is TGTGCCAGCAGTGGACAGACTAGCGGGAGGGAGACCCAGTACTTC. This chain uses TRBV25-1 with TRBJ2-5; TRBD2 agrees at 13 bases. This CDR3 is built from 15 residues. In germline, CDR1 is MGHDK, CDR2 SYGVNS. V was clipped by 4 bases and J by 5 bases; unmatched bases: 4.

A remark on this clonotype: A much larger clone differs from this one at a single base, so this may be a read error. J is TRBJ1-1 and V is TRBV9; tentative D call: TRBD1 (6 bases). Trimming cost V 0 bases and J 4 bases, with 19 bases left between them. Germline lookup yields CDR1 SGDLS and CDR2 YYNGEE. The CDR3 is made up of 17 amino acids. Here the CDR3 DNA reads TGTGCCAGCAGCGTAGATCCGCCGGGGGGCCGGAGCACTGAAGCTTTCTTT. This encodes CASSVDPPGGRSTEAFF.

The genes are TRBV7-9 and TRBJ2-7; D is perhaps TRBD1 (7 bases). The V gene's germline CDR1 is SEHNR and CDR2 FQNEAQ (reference sequence). The CDR3 runs to 15 residues. Trimming took off 1 base at V and 3 bases at J, with 13 bases between the two ends. CDR3 amino acids: CASSLVGGGLYEQYF. Written as DNA, the CDR3 is TGTGCCAGCAGCTTAGTTGGAGGGGGCCTCTACGAGCAGTACTTC. The entire variable domain, with the rest obtained from reference TRBV7-9 and TRBJ2-7, is as follows: DTGVSQNPRHKITKRGQNVTFRCDPISEHNRLYWYRQTLGQGPEFLTYFQNEAQLEKSRLLSDRFSAERPKGSFSTLEIQRTEQGDSAMYLCASSLVGGGLYEQYFGPGTRLTVT.

This rearrangement joins TRBV5-1 to TRBJ1-5; D ambiguous. V shed 6 bases and J shed 4 bases, with 11 bases lying between them. CDR1 and CDR2 from the germline V gene are SGHRS and YFSETQ. CDR3 length: 13 amino acids. The CDR3 DNA follows: TGCGCCAGCAACTTAGGGCTGAATCAGCCCCAGCATTTT. This codes for CASNLGLNQPQHF.

This clonotype was seen ten or more times. V gene TRBV15 combines with J gene TRBJ2-5; D remains ambiguous. This CDR3 comprises 15 residues. Between the trimmed V and J ends, which lost 1 base and 2 bases, there was a span of 11 bases. CDR1 LNHNV and CDR2 YYDKDF come from the germline V gene (reference sequence). The CDR3 nucleotides are TGTGCCACCAGCAGAGCTAACAGAAAGCAAGAGACCCAGTACTTC. Translation: CATSRANRKQETQYF.

The table lists this clonotype with a count of one. The J gene is TRBJ2-7, the V gene TRBV10-3, with 8 bases that match TRBD1. The CDR3 totals 13 residues. The V gene's germline CDR1 is ENHRY and CDR2 SYGVKD. V was pared by 6 bases and J by 6 bases, with 7 bases of the junction left unmatched. The CDR3 sequence is CAISPAGGSEQYF. For the CDR3, the DNA is TGTGCCATCAGCCCCGCAGGGGGCTCCGAGCAGTACTTC.

This clonotype was observed a few times. The chain couples TRBV10-3 to TRBJ1-4; D not certain. The germline V and J ends were trimmed by 0 bases and 0 bases, with 5 bases remaining between them. CDR1 and CDR2 (germline): ENHRY, SYGVKD. The CDR3 extends over 15 amino acids. The CDR3 nucleotides read TGTGCCATCAGTGAGTCTGCGACAACTAATGAAAAACTGTTTTTT. It codes for CAISESATTNEKLFF.

The table lists this clonotype with a count of one. The chain couples TRBV19 to TRBJ1-1; possibly TRBD1 for D (6 bases). V was pared by 4 bases and J by 10 bases, with 16 bases between. This CDR3 spans 13 amino acids. Germline V gene lookup returns CDR1 LNHDA and CDR2 SQIVND (reference sequence). CDR3: CASSKRTGLGAFF. CDR3 bases: TGTGCCAGTAGTAAACGTACAGGGTTAGGAGCTTTCTTT.

In DNA, the CDR3 is TGCAGTGCTAGACCGGGACAAAGTGAAGCTTTCTTT. Translation gives CSARPGQSEAFF. The chain carries TRBV20-1 and TRBJ1-1; D might be TRBD1 (6 bases). Germline lookup yields CDR1 DFQATT and CDR2 SNEGSKA (reference sequence). This CDR3 has 12 amino acids. Trimming removed 2 bases from V and 7 bases from J, with 11 bases in between.

This clonotype was counted a few times. This sequence joins TRBV19 and TRBJ2-2; D is uncertain. This CDR3 is built from 17 residues. Germline V CDR1 and CDR2: LNHDA, SQIVND (reference sequence). V shed 6 bases and J shed 4 bases, with 21 bases lying between them. The CDR3 DNA follows: TGTGCCAGTAGCCCAAGTTGGATATCTGGGGTCACCGGGGAGCTGTTTTTT. It translates to CASSPSWISGVTGELFF.

This clonotype was observed many times. The gene calls are TRBV4-3 and TRBJ2-7; TRBD2 aligns across 9 bases. Unmatched junction bases numbered 8, after V lost 3 bases and J lost 2 bases. CDR3 size: 16 residues. Germline V gene sequence: CDR1 LGHNA, CDR2 YSLEER. DNA for the CDR3: TGCGCCAGCAGCCACGGTTCTAGCGGGAAAGCCTACGAGCAGTACTTC. Protein: CASSHGSSGKAYEQYF.

The chain has TRBV25-1 and TRBJ1-1; tentatively, D is TRBD1 (5 bases). Germline CDR1 MGHDK, CDR2 SYGVNS. Trimming pared 3 bases from V and 3 bases from J, leaving 17 bases between. The CDR3 consists of 16 residues. The CDR3 DNA reads as TGTGCCAGCAGTGAGAGGAGGGGTCGGCGAGACACTGAAGCTTTCTTT. It encodes CASSERRGRRDTEAFF.

Regarding this clonotype: Since a much larger clone is just one base distant, this may be a read error. The V gene is TRBV7-9, the J gene TRBJ1-2, with unresolved D. The germline CDR1 and CDR2 sequences are SEHNR and FQNEAQ (reference sequence). This CDR3 is 14 amino acids long. CDR3: CASSFTGANYGHTF. CDR3 DNA: TGTGCCAGCAGCTTCACTGGAGCTAACTATGGCCACACCTTC.

The chain links TRBV19 to TRBJ1-1; D possibly corresponds to TRBD1 (6 bases). V dropped 9 bases and J dropped 3 bases, with 26 bases sitting between them. CDR3 size: 17 residues. Germline V gives CDR1 LNHDA, CDR2 SQIVND (reference sequence). CDR3 loop: CASRPRGALSRDTEAFF. The CDR3 region has the DNA TGTGCCAGCAGGCCACGGGGGGCCCTAAGTAGGGACACTGAAGCTTTCTTT.

This clonotype was counted at least ten times. The chain has TRBV11-3 and TRBJ2-7; 7 positions agree with TRBD2. The CDR3 spans 16 residues. CDR1 is SGHNT and CDR2 is YENEEA in the germline V gene. With 1 base clipped from V and 3 bases from J, the junction kept 9 bases outside the gene matches. The CDR3 sequence is CASSLVLGGRYYEQYF. As DNA, the CDR3 is TGTGCCAGCAGCTTAGTTCTGGGGGGGAGGTACTACGAGCAGTACTTC. Drawing the rest from reference TRBV11-3 and TRBJ2-7, the complete variable domain is EAGVVQSPRYKIIEKKQPVAFWCNPISGHNTLYWYLQNLGQGPELLIRYENEEAVDDSQLPKDRFSAERLKGVDSTLKIQPAELGDSAVYLCASSLVLGGRYYEQYFGPGTRLTVT.

This clonotype was observed at least ten times. The chain employs TRBV6-2 or TRBV6-3 and TRBJ1-6; D remains ambiguous. The length of the CDR3 is 14 residues. V gave up 2 bases and J gave up 7 bases, with 9 bases separating them. Per germline, CDR1 MNHEY and CDR2 SVGEGT. The CDR3 sequence is CASSYSLGNSPLHF. The CDR3 DNA follows: TGTGCCAGCAGTTACAGTCTTGGGAATTCACCCCTCCACTTT.

This clonotype appeared a few times. This chain connects TRBV3-1 to TRBJ1-6, with 7 bases that match TRBD1. The germline gives CDR1 LGHDT, CDR2 YNNKEL (reference sequence). V trimming: 3 bases; J trimming: 6 bases; junction bases outside the gene matches: 8. The CDR3 is 16 amino acids. The CDR3 DNA sequence: TGTGCCAGCAGCCACAACAGGGGTGGCGGTAATTCACCCCTCCACTTT. Protein: CASSHNRGGGNSPLHF.